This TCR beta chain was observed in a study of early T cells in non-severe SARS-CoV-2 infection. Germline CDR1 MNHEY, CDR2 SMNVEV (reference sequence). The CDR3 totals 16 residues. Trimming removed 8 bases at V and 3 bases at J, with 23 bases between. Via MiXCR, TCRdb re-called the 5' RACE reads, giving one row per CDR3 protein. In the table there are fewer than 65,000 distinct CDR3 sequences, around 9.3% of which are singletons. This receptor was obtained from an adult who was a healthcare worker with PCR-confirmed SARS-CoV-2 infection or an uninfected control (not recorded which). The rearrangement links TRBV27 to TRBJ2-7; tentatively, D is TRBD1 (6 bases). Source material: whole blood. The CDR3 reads CASRSRQAITNYEQYF. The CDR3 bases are TGTGCCAGCCGGAGTCGACAGGCAATTACGAACTACGAGCAGTACTTC.